The next 10 T cell receptor beta chains were all read from a single sample in a study of identical twins. Each CDR3 protein is one row after TCRdb ran MiXCR on the 5' RACE reads. Of some 690,000 distinct CDR3 sequences listed, 21% were seen once; the top ten hold roughly 4%. Another study also made use of these data, one on T cells expressing NK-cell markers.

The specimen sequenced was PBMCs. These receptors all stem from a woman under 30 in good health.

This clonotype was seen ten or more times. This CDR3 is CASSEAVGRGTYNEQFF. CDR3 bases: TGTGCCAGCAGTGAAGCGGTGGGGCGGGGAACCTACAATGAGCAGTTCTTC. The chain links TRBV2 to TRBJ2-1; tentatively, D is TRBD2 (6 bases). The germline CDR1 and CDR2 sequences are SNHLY and FYNNEI. The CDR3 covers 17 residues. V lost 0 bases to trimming and J lost 2 bases, with 14 bases between them.

This clonotype was detected many times. This chain uses TRBV3-1 with TRBJ2-1, with D possibly matching TRBD2 (6 bases). CDR1 is LGHDT and CDR2 is YNNKEL in the germline V gene (reference sequence). CDR3 length: 17 residues. Trimming took 3 bases from V and 3 from J, leaving 18 bases between them. The CDR3 sequence: CASSHLLRELFYNEQFF. The CDR3 DNA follows: TGTGCCAGCAGCCACCTCCTCCGGGAGCTTTTCTACAATGAGCAGTTCTTC.

This clonotype was detected only a few times. This chain connects TRBV20-1 to TRBJ1-2; TRBD1 matches 10 bases. The ends lost 1 base at V and 7 bases at J; junction bases unmatched: 3. The CDR3 is 13 amino acids. Germline CDR1 and CDR2: DFQATT and SNEGSKA (reference sequence). The CDR3 coding sequence is TGCAGTGCTAGAGGGGACAGGGGTGGTGGCTACACCTTC. Translating gives CSARGDRGGGYTF.

The chain joins TRBV11-1 to TRBJ2-2; 9 bases are shared with TRBD2. CDR1 and CDR2 (germline): SGHAT, FQDESV (reference sequence). This CDR3 spans 18 amino acids. The junction had 13 bases not matched to a gene; V was cut back by 5 bases and J by 3 bases. Here the CDR3 DNA reads TGTGCCAGCAGCCACCCCCGCGGCGGGAGGGACGACACCGGGGAGCTGTTTTTT. It encodes CASSHPRGGRDDTGELFF.

This chain joins TRBV18 and TRBJ2-2, with a weak D call TRBD1 (6 bases). Germline CDR1 reads KGHSH; CDR2 reads LQKENI. This CDR3 contains 15 residues. The ends were cut back, 5 bases at V and 6 bases at J, with 16 bases in the middle. This chain's CDR3 is CASSSGETDPGELFF. The CDR3 nucleotides read TGTGCCAGCTCATCAGGGGAAACAGATCCCGGGGAGCTGTTTTTT.

CDR3 bases: TGTGCCAGCCGGAGCGGTCCCTACAATGAGCAGTTCTTC. Protein product: CASRSGPYNEQFF. V usage is TRBV12-3 or TRBV12-4 and J usage is TRBJ2-1; possible D gene TRBD2, 5 bases. The CDR3 is made up of 13 amino acids. Trimming stripped 8 bases from V and 2 bases from J, with 10 bases between.

The V and J genes are TRBV7-6 and TRBJ2-7; D uncertain. V dropped 5 bases and J dropped 4 bases, with 18 bases sitting between them. The V gene's germline CDR1 is SGHVS and CDR2 FNYEAQ. This CDR3 has 15 residues. The CDR3 spells CASSAGAGPSYEQYF. In DNA, the CDR3 is TGTGCCAGCAGCGCCGGAGCCGGGCCCTCGTACGAGCAGTACTTC.

In this sample, this clonotype turned up once. The V gene is TRBV4-2, the J gene TRBJ2-3, with D perhaps assigned TRBD1 or TRBD2 (6 bases each). Trimming cost V 2 bases and J 6 bases, with 18 bases left between them. This CDR3 region has 16 residues. CDR1 and CDR2 from the germline V gene are LGHNA and YNFKEQ. The DNA for the CDR3 is TGTGCCAGCAGCCAACAGACTCGGGGGCAAGCTGATACGCAGTATTTT. It encodes CASSQQTRGQADTQYF.

The table lists this clonotype with many counts. The genes are TRBV20-1 and TRBJ1-5; 7 bases match TRBD1. The junction had 9 bases not matched to a gene; V was cut back by 6 bases and J by 7 bases. The CDR3 runs to 13 residues. The germline CDR1 and CDR2 sequences are DFQATT and SNEGSKA (reference sequence). Here the CDR3 reads CSARAGGGQPQHF. For the CDR3, the DNA is TGCAGTGCAAGGGCAGGGGGTGGGCAGCCCCAGCATTTT.

The V call is TRBV6-2 or TRBV6-3, the J call TRBJ2-1; 8 bases are shared with TRBD2. Trimming took 8 bases from V and 4 from J; bases not matched to a gene: 13. In germline, CDR1 is MNHEY, CDR2 SVGEGT. The CDR3 has 16 amino acids. CDR3 region: CASGRNSGMSYNEQFF. The CDR3 coding sequence is TGTGCCAGCGGAAGGAATAGCGGGATGAGTTACAATGAGCAGTTCTTC.